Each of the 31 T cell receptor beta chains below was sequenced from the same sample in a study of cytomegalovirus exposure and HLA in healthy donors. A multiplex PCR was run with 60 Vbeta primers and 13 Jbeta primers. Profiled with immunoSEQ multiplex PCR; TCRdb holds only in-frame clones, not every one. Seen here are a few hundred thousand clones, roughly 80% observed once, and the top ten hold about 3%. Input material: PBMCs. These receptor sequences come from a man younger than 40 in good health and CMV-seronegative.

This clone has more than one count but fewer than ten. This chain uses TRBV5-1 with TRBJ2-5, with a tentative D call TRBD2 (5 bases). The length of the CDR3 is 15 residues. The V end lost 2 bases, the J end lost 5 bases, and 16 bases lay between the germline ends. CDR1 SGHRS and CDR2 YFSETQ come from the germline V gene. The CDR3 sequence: CASSLGLQAKETQYF. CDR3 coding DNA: TGCGCCAGCAGCTTAGGACTGCAGGCCAAGGAGACCCAGTACTTC.

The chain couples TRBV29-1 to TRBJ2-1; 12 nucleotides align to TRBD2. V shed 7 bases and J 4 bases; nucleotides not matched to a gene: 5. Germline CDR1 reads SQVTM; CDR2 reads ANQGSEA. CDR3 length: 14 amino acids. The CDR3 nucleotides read TGCAGCGCCAGACTAGCGGGGGCGTACAATGAGCAGTTCTTC. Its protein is CSARLAGAYNEQFF.

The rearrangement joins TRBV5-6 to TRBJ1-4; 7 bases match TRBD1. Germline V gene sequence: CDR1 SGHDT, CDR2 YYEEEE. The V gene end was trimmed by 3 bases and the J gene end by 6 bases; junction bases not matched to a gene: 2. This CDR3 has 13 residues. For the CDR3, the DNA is TGTGCCAGCAGCTGGGGGACAGATGAAAAACTGTTTTTT. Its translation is CASSWGTDEKLFF.

The CDR3 reads CASLAGDRYEQYF. As DNA, the CDR3 is TGTGCCAGTTTAGCGGGGGATCGTTACGAGCAGTACTTC. The V gene is TRBV6-1, the J gene TRBJ2-5, with TRBD2 matching over 9 bases. The J call is uncertain, as TRBJ2-7 better fits the DNA end. The CDR3 extends over 13 amino acids. The germline V gene has CDR1 MNHNS and CDR2 SASEGT.

The CDR3 DNA follows: TGTGCCAGCAGCCCGGTTACAGGGGGAGGACTGTTTTTT. Translating it yields CASSPVTGGGLFF. This chain links TRBV6-5 with TRBJ1-4; 8 bases agree with TRBD1. The CDR3 is made up of 13 amino acids. Per germline, CDR1 MNHEY and CDR2 SVGAGI. The V segment lost 6 bases and the J segment 13 bases; nucleotides outside the gene matches: 10.

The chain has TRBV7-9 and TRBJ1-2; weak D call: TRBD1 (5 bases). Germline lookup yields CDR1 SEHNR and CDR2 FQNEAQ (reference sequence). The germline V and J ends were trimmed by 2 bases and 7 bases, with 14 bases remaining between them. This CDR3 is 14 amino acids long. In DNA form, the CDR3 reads TGTGCCAGCAGCTTACTTGGCAGGGATCGTGGCTACACCTTC. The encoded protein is CASSLLGRDRGYTF.

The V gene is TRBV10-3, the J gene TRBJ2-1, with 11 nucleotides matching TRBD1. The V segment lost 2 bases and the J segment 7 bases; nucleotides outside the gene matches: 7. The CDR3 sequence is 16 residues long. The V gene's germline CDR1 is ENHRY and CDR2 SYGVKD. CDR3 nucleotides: TGTGCCATCAGTGAGCCGGGACAGGGGGTAAGGAATGAGCAGTTCTTC. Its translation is CAISEPGQGVRNEQFF.

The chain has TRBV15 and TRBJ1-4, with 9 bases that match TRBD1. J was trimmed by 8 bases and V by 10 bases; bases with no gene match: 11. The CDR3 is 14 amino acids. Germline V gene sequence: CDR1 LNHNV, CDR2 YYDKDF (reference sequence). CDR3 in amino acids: CASSMWTGEEKLFF. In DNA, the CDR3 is TGTGCCAGTTCGATGTGGACAGGGGAGGAAAAACTGTTTTTT.

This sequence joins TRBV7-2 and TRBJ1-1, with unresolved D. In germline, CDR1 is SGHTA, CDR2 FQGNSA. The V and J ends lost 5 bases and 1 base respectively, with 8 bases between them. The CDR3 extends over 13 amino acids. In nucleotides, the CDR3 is TGTGCCAGCAGCCCCCCGGGGAACACTGAAGCTTTCTTT. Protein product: CASSPPGNTEAFF.

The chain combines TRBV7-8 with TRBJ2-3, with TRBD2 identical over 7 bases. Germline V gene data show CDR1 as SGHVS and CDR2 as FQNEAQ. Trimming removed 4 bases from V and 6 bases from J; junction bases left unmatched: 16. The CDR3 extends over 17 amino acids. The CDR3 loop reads CASSSLSKAGVLDTQYF. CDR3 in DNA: TGTGCCAGCAGCTCCCTTTCCAAGGCGGGGGTTTTGGATACGCAGTATTTT. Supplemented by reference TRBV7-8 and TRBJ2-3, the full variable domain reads GAGVSQSPRYKVAKRGQDVALRCDPISGHVSLFWYQQALGQGPEFLTYFQNEAQLDKSGLPSDRFFAERPEGSVSTLKIQRTQQEDSAVYLCASSSLSKAGVLDTQYFGPGTRLTVL.

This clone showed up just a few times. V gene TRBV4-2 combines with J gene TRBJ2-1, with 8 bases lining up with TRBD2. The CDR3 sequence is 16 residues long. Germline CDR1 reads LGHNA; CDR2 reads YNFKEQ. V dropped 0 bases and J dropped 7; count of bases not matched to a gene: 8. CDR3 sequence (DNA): TGTGCCAGCAGCCAAGATGATCCTAGCGGGCTAAATGAGCAGTTCTTC. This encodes CASSQDDPSGLNEQFF.

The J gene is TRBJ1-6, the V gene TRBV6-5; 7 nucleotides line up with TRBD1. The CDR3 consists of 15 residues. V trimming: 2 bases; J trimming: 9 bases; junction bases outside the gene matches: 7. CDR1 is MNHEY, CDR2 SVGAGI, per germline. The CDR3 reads CASSYGGQRGSPLHF. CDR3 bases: TGTGCCAGCAGTTACGGGGGACAGAGGGGTTCACCCCTCCACTTT.

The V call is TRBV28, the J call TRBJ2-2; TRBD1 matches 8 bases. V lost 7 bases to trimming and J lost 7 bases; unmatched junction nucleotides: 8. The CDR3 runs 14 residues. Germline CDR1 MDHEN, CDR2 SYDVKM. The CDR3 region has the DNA TGTGCCAGCAAGGGGACAGGCACTGGCGGGGAGCTGTTTTTT. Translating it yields CASKGTGTGGELFF.

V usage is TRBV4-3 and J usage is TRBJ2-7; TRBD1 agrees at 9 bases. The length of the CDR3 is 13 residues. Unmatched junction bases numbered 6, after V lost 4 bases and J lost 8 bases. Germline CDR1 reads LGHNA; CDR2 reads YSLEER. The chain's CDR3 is CASSPRTGAKQYF. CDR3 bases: TGCGCCAGCAGCCCTCGGACAGGGGCAAAGCAGTACTTC.

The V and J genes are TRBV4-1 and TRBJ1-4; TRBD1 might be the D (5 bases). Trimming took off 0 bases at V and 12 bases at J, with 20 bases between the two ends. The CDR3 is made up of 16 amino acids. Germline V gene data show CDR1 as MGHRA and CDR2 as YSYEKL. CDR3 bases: TGCGCCAGCAGCCAAGAAGAAGACTTCAGGGCTGGGGAACTGTTTTTT. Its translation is CASSQEEDFRAGELFF.

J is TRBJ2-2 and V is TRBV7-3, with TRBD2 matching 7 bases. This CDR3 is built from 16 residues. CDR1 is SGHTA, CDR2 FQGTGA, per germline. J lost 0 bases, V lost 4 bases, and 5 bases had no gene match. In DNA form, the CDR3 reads TGTGCCAGCAGCTATGGGGGGGGGACGAACACCGGGGAGCTGTTTTTT. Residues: CASSYGGGTNTGELFF.

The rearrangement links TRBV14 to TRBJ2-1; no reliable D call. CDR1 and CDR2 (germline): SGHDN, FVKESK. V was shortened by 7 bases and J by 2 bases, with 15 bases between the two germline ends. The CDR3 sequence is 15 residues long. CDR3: CASTPVGTPYNEQFF. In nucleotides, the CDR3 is TGTGCCAGCACTCCCGTTGGTACACCCTACAATGAGCAGTTCTTC.

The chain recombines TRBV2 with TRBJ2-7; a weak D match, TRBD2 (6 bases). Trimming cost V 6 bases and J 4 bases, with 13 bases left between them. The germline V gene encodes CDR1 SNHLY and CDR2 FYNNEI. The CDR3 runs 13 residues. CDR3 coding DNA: TGTGCCAGCAGGCCGGGACTTGGATACGAGCAGTACTTC. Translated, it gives CASRPGLGYEQYF.

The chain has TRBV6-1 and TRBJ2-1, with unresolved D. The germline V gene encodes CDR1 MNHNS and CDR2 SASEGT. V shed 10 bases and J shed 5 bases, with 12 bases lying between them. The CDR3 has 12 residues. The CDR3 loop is CATLYADNEQFF. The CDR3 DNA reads TGTGCCACCTTATACGCGGACAATGAGCAGTTCTTC.

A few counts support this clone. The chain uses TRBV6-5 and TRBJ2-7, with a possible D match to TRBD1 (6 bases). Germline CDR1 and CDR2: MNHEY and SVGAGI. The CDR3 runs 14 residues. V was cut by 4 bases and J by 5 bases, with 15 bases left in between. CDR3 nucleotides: TGTGCCAGCAGTTTTTGGCAGGGGCCGGACGAGCAGTACTTC. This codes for CASSFWQGPDEQYF.

CDR3 nucleotides: TGTGCCAGTAGTAGGGGACAATTAGTTGAAGCTTTCTTT. It translates to CASSRGQLVEAFF. The rearrangement joins TRBV19 to TRBJ1-1, with a tentative D call TRBD1 (6 bases). CDR3 size: 13 residues. CDR1 and CDR2 from the germline V gene are LNHDA and SQIVND (reference sequence). V was pared by 4 bases and J by 7 bases, with 13 bases between.

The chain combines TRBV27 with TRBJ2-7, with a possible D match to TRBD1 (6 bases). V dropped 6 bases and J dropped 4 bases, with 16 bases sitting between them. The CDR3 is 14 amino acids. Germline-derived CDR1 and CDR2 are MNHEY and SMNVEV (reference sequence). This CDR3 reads CASRLRTASYEQYF. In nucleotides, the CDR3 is TGTGCCAGCAGACTAAGGACAGCGTCGTACGAGCAGTACTTC.

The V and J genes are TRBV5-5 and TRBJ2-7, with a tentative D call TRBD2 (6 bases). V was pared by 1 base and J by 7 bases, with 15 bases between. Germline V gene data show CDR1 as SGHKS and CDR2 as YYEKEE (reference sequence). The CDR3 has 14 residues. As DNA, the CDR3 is TGTGCCAGCAGCTTGAGGACACCCGGAGGGGAGCAGTACTTC. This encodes CASSLRTPGGEQYF.

CDR3 DNA: TGCGCCAGCAGCTTCCAGGGGGCCTCCTACGAGCAGTACTTC. This translates into CASSFQGASYEQYF. The chain recombines TRBV5-1 with TRBJ2-7, with TRBD1 identical over 8 bases. Per the germline V gene, CDR1 is SGHRS and CDR2 is YFSETQ. The CDR3 is 14 residues long. The V gene end was trimmed by 2 bases and the J gene end by 0 bases; junction bases not matched to a gene: 1.

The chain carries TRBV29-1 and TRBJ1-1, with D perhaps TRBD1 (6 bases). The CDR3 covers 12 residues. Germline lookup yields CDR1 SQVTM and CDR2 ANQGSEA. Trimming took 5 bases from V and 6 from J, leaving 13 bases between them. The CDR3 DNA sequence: TGCAGCGTTCCCTTCAGGGGCTCTGAAGCTTTCTTT. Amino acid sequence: CSVPFRGSEAFF.

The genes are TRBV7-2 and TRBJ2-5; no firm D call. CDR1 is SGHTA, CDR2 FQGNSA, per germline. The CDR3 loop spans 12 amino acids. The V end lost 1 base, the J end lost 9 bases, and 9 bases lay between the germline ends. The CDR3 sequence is CASSLDAMAQYF. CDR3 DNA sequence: TGTGCCAGCAGCTTAGACGCGATGGCCCAGTACTTC. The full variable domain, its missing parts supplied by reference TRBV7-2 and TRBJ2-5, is GAGVSQSPSNKVTEKGKDVELRCDPISGHTALYWYRQSLGQGLEFLIYFQGNSAPDKSGLPSDRFSAERTGGSVSTLTIQRTQQEDSAVYLCASSLDAMAQYFGPGTRLLVL.

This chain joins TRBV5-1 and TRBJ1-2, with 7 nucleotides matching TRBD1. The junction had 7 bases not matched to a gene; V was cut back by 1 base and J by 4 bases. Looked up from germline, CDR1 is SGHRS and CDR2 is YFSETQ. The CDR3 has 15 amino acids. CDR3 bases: TGCGCCAGCAGCTTGAGGGCAGGGGGTAGCTATGGCTACACCTTC. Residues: CASSLRAGGSYGYTF.

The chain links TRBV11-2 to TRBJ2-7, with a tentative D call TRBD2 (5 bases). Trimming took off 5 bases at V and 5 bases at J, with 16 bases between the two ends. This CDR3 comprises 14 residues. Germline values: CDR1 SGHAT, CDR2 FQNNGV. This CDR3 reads CASSRGQNLDEQYF. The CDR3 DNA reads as TGTGCCAGCAGCCGGGGTCAGAACCTCGACGAGCAGTACTTC.

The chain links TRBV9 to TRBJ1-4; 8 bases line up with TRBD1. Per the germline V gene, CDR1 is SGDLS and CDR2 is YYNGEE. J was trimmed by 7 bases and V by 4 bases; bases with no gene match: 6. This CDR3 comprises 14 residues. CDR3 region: CASSSSGGSEKLFF. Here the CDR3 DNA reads TGTGCCAGCAGCTCCTCAGGGGGCAGTGAAAAACTGTTTTTT.

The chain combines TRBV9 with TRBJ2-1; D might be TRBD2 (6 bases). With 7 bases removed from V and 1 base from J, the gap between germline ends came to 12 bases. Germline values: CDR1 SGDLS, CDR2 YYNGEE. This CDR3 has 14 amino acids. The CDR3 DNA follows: TGTGCCAGCCCAGGAGGGCATTCCTACAATGAGCAGTTCTTC. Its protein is CASPGGHSYNEQFF.

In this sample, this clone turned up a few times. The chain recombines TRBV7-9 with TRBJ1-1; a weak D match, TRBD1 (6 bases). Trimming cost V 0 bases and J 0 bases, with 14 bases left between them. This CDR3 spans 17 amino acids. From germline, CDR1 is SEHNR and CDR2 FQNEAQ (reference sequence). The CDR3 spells CASSLALQGIMNTEAFF. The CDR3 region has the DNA TGTGCCAGCAGCTTAGCATTGCAGGGGATTATGAACACTGAAGCTTTCTTT.